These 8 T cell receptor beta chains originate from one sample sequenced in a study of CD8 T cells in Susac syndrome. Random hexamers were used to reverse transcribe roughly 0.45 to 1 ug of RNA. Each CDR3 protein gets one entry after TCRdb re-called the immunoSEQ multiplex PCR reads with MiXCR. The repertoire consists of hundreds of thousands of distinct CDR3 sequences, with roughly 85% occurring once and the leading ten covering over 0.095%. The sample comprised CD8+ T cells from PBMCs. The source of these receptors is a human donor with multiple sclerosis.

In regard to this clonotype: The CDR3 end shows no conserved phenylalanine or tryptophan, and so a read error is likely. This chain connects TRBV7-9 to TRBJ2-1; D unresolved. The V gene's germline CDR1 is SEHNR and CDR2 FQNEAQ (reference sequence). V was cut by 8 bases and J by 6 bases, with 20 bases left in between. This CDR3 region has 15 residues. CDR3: CASGVAATSANEQFL. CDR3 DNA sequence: TGTGCCAGCGGTGTCGCCGCGACATCGGCCAATGAGCAGTTCCTC.

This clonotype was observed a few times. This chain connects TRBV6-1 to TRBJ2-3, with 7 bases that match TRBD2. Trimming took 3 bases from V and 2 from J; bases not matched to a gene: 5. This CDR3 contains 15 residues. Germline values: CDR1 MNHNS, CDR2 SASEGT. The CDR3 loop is CASSDRREYTDTQYF. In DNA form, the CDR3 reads TGTGCCAGCAGTGATAGGCGGGAGTACACAGATACGCAGTATTTT.

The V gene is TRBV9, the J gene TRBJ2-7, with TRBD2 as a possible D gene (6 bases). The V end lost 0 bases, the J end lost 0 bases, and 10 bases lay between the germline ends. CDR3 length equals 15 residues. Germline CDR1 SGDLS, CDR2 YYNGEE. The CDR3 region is CASSVGGDFSYEQYF. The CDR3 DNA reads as TGTGCCAGCAGCGTAGGGGGGGACTTCTCCTACGAGCAGTACTTC.

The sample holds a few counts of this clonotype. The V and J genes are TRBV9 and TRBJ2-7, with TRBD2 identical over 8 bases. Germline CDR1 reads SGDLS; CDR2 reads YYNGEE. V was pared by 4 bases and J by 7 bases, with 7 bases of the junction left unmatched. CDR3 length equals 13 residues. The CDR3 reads CASSTGGPGEQYF. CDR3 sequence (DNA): TGTGCCAGCAGCACGGGAGGGCCAGGGGAGCAGTACTTC.

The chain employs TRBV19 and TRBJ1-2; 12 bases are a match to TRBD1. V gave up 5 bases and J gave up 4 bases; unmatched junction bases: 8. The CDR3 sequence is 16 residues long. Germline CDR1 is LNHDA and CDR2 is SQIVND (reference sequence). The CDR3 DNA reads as TGTGCCAGTAGTCCCCTAACGGGACAGGGGGCCTATGGCTACACCTTC. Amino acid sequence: CASSPLTGQGAYGYTF.

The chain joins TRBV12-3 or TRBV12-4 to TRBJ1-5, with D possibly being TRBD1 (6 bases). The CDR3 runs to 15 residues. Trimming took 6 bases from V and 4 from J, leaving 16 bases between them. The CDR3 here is CASSLVGRGNQPQHF. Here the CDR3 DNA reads TGTGCCAGCAGCCTCGTCGGGAGGGGGAATCAGCCCCAGCATTTT.

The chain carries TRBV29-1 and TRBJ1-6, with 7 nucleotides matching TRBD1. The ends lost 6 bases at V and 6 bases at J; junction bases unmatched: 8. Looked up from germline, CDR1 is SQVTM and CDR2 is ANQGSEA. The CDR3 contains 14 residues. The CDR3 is CSVGGTEGNSPLHF. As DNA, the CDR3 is TGCAGCGTGGGGGGGACAGAGGGTAATTCACCCCTCCACTTT. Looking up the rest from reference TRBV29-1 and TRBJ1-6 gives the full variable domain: SAVISQKPSRDICQRGTSLTIQCQVDSQVTMMFWYRQQPGQSLTLIATANQGSEATYESGFVIDKFPISRPNLTFSTLTVSNMSPEDSSIYLCSVGGTEGNSPLHFGNGTRLTVT.

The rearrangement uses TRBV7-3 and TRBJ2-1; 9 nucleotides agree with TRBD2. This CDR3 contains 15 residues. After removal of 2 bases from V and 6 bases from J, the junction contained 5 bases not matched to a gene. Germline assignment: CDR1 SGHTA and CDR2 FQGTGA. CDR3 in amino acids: CASSLAGGRANEQFF. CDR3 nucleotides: TGTGCCAGCAGCTTAGCAGGCGGGAGGGCCAATGAGCAGTTCTTC. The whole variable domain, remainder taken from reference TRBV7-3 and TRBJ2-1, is GAGVSQTPSNKVTEKGKYVELRCDPISGHTALYWYRQSLGQGPEFLIYFQGTGAADDSGLPNDRFFAVRPEGSVSTLKIQRTERGDSAVYLCASSLAGGRANEQFFGPGTRLTVL.